This T cell receptor (beta chain) comes out of a study of T cell repertoires in cytomegalovirus infection. Overall study context: Public signatures in TCR beta pointed to CMV infection and matching HLA type.

This clonotype has only a few counts. No antigen is known for it. TCRdb fed the reads into MiXCR, producing one record per CDR3 protein. The repertoire holds around 710,000 distinct CDR3 sequences, with about 28% as singletons. Findings and limits, study-wide: CMV-specific TCR beta clonotypes restricted by HLA-C dominated the ex vivo response.

Germline V CDR1 and CDR2: SNHLY, FYNNEI. V was trimmed by 6 bases and J by 3 bases, leaving 20 bases between them. This CDR3 is built from 16 residues. The source is a human donor in good health (CMV status not recorded). Some clones in this sample may be carry-over from other donors' samples. The rearrangement uses TRBV2 and TRBJ2-5; D possibly corresponds to TRBD1 (6 bases). The material was cultured CD8+ T cells from PBMCs, obtained from culture after CMV antigen stimulation. Here the CDR3 DNA reads TGTGCCAGCAGGGATCTCCCGACAGGTATTGAAGAGACCCAGTACTTC. Residues: CASRDLPTGIEETQYF.